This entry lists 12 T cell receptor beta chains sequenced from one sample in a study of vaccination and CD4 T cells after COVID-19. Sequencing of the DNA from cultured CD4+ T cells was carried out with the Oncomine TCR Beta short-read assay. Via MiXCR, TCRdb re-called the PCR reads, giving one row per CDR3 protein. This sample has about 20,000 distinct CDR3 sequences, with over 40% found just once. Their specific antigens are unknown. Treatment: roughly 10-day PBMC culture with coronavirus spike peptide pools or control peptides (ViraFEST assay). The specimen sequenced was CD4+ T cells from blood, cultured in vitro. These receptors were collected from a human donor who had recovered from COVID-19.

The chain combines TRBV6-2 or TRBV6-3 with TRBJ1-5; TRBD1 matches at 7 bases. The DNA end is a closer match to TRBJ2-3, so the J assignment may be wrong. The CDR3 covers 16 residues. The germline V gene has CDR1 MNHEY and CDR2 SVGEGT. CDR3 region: CASSYRGTDNNQPQYF. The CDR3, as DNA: TGTGCCAGCAGTTACAGGGGGACAGACAACAATCAGCCCCAGTATTTT.

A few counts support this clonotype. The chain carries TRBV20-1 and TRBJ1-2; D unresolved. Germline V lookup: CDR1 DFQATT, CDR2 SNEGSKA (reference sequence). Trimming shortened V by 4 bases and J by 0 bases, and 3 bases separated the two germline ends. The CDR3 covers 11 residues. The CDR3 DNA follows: TGCAGTGCTAATGCTAACTATGGCTACACCTTC. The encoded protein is CSANANYGYTF.

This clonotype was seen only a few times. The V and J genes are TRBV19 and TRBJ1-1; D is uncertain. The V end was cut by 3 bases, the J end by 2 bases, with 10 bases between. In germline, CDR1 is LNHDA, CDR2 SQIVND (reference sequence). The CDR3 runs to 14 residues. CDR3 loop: CASSIGRKNTEAFF. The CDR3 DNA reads TGTGCCAGTAGTATTGGGCGGAAAAACACTGAAGCTTTCTTT.

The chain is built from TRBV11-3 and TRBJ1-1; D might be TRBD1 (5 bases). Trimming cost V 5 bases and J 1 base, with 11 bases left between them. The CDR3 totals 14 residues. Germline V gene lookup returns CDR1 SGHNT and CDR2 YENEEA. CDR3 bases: TGTGCCAGCAGCACCAGGGAGAAGAACACTGAAGCTTTCTTT. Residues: CASSTREKNTEAFF.

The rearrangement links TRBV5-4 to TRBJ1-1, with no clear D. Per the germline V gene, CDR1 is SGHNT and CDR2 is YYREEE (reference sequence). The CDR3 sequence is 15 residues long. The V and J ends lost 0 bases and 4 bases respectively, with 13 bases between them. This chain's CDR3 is CASSLDVEPGTEAFF. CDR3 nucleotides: TGTGCCAGCAGCTTGGATGTGGAGCCGGGCACTGAAGCTTTCTTT.

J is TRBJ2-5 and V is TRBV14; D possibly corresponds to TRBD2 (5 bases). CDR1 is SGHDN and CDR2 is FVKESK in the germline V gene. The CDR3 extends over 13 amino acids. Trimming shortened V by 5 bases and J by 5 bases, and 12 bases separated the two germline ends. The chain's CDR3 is CASSVGITETQYF. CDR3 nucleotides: TGTGCCAGCAGCGTCGGGATAACTGAGACCCAGTACTTC.

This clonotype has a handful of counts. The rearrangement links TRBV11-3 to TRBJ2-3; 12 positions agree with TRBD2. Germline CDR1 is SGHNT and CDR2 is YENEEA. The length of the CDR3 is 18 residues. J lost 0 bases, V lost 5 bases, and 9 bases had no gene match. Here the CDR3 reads CASSGPSGGAISTDTQYF. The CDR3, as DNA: TGTGCCAGCAGCGGGCCTAGCGGGGGGGCGATAAGCACAGATACGCAGTATTTT. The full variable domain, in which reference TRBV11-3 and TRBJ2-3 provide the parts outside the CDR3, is EAGVVQSPRYKIIEKKQPVAFWCNPISGHNTLYWYLQNLGQGPELLIRYENEEAVDDSQLPKDRFSAERLKGVDSTLKIQPAELGDSAVYLCASSGPSGGAISTDTQYFGPGTRLTVL.

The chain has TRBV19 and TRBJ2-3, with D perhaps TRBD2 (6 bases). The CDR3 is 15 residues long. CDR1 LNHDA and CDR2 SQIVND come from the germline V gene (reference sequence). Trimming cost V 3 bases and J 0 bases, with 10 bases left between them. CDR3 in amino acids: CASSIAGISTDTQYF. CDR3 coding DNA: TGTGCCAGTAGTATTGCGGGGATTAGCACAGATACGCAGTATTTT.

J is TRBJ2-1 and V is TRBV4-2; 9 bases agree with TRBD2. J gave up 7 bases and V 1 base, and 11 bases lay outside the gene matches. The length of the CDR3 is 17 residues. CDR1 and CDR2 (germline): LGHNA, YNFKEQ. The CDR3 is CASSQAIAGALGNEQFF. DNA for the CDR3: TGTGCCAGCAGCCAAGCCATAGCGGGGGCCCTGGGTAATGAGCAGTTCTTC.

CDR3 amino acids: CASSDGTPGRSTDTQYF. For the CDR3, the DNA is TGTGCCAGCAGTGATGGAACTCCGGGACGGAGCACAGATACGCAGTATTTT. This chain links TRBV6-1 with TRBJ2-3; D may match TRBD1 or TRBD2 (5 bases each). V was trimmed by 3 bases and J by 0 bases, leaving 16 bases between them. The CDR3 is 17 residues long. The germline V gene encodes CDR1 MNHNS and CDR2 SASEGT.

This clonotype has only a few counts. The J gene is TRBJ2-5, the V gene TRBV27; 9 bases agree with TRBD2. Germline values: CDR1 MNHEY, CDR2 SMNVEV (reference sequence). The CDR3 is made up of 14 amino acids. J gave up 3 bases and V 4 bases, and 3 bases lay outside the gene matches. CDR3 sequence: CASSWASGKETQYF. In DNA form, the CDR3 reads TGTGCCAGCAGTTGGGCTAGCGGGAAAGAGACCCAGTACTTC.

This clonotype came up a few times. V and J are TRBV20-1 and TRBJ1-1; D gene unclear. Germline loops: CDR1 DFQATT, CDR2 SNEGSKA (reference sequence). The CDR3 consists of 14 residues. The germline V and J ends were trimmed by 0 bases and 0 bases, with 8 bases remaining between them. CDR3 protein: CSARDPAVNTEAFF. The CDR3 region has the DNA TGCAGTGCTAGAGATCCGGCAGTGAACACTGAAGCTTTCTTT.